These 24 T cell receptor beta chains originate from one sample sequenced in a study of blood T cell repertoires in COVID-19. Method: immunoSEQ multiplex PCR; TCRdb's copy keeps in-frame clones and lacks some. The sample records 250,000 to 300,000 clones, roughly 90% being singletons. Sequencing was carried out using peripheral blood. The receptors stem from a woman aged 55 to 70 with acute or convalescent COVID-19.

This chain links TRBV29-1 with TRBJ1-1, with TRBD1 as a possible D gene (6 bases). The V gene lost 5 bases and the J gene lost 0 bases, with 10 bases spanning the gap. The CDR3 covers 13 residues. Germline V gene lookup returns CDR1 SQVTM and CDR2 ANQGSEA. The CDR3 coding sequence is TGCAGCGTTTCGGGACATTTGAACACTGAAGCTTTCTTT. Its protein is CSVSGHLNTEAFF.

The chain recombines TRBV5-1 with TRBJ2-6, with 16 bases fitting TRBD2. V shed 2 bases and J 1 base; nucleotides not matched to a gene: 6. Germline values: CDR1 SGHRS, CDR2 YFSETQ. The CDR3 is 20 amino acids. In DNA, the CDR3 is TGCGCCAGCAGCTTACTCCCGGGACTAGCGGGAGGGTCTGGGGCCAACGTCCTGACTTTC. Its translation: CASSLLPGLAGGSGANVLTF.

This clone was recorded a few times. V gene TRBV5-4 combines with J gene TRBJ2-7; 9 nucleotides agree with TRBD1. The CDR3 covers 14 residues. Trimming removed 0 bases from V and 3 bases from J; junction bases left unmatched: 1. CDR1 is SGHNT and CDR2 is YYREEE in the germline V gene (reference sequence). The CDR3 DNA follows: TGTGCCAGCAGCTTGGGGACAGGGGTCTACGAGCAGTACTTC. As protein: CASSLGTGVYEQYF.

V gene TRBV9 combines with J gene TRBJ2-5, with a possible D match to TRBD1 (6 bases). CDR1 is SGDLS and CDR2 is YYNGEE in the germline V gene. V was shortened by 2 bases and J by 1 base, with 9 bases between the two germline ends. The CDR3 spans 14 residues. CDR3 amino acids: CASSVVGAQETQYF. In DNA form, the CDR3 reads TGTGCCAGCAGCGTTGTGGGGGCCCAAGAGACCCAGTACTTC.

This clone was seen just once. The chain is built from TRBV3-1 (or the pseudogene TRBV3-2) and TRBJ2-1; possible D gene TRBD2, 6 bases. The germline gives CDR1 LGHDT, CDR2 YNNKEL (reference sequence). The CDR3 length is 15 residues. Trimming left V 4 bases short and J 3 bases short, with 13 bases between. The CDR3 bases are TGTGCCAGCAGCCCCACGGGGGTTTACTACAATGAGCAGTTCTTC. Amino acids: CASSPTGVYYNEQFF.

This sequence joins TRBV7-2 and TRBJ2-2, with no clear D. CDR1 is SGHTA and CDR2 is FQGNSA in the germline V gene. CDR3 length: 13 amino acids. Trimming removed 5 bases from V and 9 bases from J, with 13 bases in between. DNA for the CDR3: TGTGCCAGCAGCCCCTTCGCTAATCGGGAGCTGTTTTTT. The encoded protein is CASSPFANRELFF. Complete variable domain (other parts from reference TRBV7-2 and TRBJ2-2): GAGVSQSPSNKVTEKGKDVELRCDPISGHTALYWYRQSLGQGLEFLIYFQGNSAPDKSGLPSDRFSAERTGGSVSTLTIQRTQQEDSAVYLCASSPFANRELFFGEGSRLTVL.

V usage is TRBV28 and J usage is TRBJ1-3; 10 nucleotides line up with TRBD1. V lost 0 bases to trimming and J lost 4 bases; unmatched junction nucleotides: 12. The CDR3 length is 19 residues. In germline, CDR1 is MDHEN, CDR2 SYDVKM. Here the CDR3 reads CASSLWASGTGALGNTIYF. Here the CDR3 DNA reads TGTGCCAGCAGTTTATGGGCGTCTGGGACAGGGGCCCTAGGAAACACCATATATTTT.

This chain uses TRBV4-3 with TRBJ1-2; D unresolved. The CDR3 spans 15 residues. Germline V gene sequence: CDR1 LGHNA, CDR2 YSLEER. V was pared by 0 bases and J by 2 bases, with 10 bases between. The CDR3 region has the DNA TGCGCCAGCAGCCAAGATGCGGCCGCAAACTATGGCTACACCTTC. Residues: CASSQDAAANYGYTF.

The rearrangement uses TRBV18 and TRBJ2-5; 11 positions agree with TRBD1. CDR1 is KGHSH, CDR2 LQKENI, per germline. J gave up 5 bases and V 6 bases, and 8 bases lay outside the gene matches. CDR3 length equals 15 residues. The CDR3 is CASSRGTGGLETQYF. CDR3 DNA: TGTGCCAGCTCGCGTGGGACAGGGGGATTGGAGACCCAGTACTTC.

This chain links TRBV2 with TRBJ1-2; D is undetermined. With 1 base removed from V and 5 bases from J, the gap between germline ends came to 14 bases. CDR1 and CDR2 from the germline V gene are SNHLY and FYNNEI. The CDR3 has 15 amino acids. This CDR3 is CASSEGHLPGYGYTF. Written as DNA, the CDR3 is TGTGCCAGCAGTGAAGGGCACTTACCGGGGTATGGCTACACCTTC.

CDR3 loop: CASSIAQGPLQPQHF. CDR3 sequence (DNA): TGTGCCAGTAGTATAGCTCAGGGTCCGCTCCAGCCCCAGCATTTT. The chain recombines TRBV19 with TRBJ1-5; D is possibly TRBD1 (5 bases). CDR1 is LNHDA and CDR2 is SQIVND in the germline V gene (reference sequence). This CDR3 spans 15 amino acids. The V and J ends lost 1 base and 7 bases respectively, with 14 bases between them.

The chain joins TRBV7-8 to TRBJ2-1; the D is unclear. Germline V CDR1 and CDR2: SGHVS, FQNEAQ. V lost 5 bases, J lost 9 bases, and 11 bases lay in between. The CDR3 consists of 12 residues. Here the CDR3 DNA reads TGTGCCAGCAGCCCCCGTGTCGGTGAGCAGTTCTTC. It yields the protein CASSPRVGEQFF.

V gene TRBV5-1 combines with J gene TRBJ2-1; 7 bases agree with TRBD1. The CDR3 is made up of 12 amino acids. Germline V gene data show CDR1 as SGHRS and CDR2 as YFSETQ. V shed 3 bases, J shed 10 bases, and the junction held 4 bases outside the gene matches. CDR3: CASSYDRAEQFF. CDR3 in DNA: TGCGCCAGCAGCTATGACAGGGCCGAGCAGTTCTTC.

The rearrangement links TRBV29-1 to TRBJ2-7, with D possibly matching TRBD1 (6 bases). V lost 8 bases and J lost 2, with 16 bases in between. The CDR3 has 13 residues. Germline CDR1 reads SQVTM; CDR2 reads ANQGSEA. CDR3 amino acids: CSLREDRPYEQYF. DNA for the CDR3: TGCAGCCTCCGAGAAGACAGGCCCTACGAGCAGTACTTC.

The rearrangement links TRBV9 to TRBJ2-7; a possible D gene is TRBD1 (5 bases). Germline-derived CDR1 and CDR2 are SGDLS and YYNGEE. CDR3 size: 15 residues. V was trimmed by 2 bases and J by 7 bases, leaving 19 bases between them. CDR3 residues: CASSVGPGSIPEQYF. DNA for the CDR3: TGTGCCAGCAGCGTGGGGCCCGGGTCGATACCGGAGCAGTACTTC.

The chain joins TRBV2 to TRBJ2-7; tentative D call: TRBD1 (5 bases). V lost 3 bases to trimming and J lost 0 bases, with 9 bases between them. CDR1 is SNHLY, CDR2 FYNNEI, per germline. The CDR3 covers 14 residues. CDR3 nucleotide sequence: TGTGCCAGCAGTGACGTAGACAGCTCCTACGAGCAGTACTTC. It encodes CASSDVDSSYEQYF.

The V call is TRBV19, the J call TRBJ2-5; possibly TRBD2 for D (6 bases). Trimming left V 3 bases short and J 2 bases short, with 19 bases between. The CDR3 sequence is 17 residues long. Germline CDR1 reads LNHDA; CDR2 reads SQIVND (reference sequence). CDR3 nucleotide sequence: TGTGCCAGTAGTATGTCGGGCTGGGGCGGGGAGCAAGAGACCCAGTACTTC. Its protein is CASSMSGWGGEQETQYF.

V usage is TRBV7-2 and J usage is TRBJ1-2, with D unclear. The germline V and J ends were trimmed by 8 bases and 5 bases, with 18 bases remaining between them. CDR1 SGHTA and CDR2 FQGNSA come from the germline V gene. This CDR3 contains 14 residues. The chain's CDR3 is CASVYRRGSYGYTF. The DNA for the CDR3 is TGTGCCAGCGTCTACCGTCGGGGTAGTTATGGCTACACCTTC.

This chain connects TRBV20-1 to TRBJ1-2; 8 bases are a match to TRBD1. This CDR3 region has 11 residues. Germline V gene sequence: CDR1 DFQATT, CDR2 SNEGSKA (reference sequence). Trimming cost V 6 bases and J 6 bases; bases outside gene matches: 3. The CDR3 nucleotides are TGCAGTGCCCGACAGGGGAATGGCTACACCTTC. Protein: CSARQGNGYTF.

CDR3 nucleotides: TGTGCCAGCAGTATTTTAGCGGGAGGGCCGACGGAGACCCAGTACTTC. Encoded protein: CASSILAGGPTETQYF. The chain combines TRBV27 with TRBJ2-5; 11 nucleotides match TRBD2. Looked up from germline, CDR1 is MNHEY and CDR2 is SMNVEV (reference sequence). The V and J ends lost 5 bases and 5 bases, in that order; junction bases with no gene match: 10. The CDR3 consists of 16 residues.

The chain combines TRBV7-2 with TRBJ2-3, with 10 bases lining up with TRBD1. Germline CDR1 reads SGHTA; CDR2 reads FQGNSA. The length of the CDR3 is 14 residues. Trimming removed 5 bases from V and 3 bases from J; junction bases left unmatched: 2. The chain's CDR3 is CASSEGQGTDTQYF. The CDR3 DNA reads TGTGCCAGCAGCGAGGGACAGGGGACAGATACGCAGTATTTT.

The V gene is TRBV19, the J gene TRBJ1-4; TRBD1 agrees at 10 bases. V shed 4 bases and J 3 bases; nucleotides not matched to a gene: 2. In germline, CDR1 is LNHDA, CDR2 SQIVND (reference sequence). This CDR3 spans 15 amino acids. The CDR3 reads CASSNDRGPNEKLFF. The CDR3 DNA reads TGTGCCAGTAGTAACGACAGGGGGCCTAATGAAAAACTGTTTTTT.

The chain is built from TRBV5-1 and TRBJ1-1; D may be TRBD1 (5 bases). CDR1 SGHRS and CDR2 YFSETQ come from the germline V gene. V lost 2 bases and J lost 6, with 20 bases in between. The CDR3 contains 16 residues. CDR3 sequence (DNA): TGCGCCAGCAGCTTAGACCCCGGGACTCCGGGCGCTGAAGCTTTCTTT. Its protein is CASSLDPGTPGAEAFF.

The CDR3 spells CASSRGFNSYNSPLHF. The CDR3, as DNA: TGTGCCAGCAGCCGAGGGTTTAACTCCTATAATTCACCCCTCCACTTT. The chain combines TRBV3-1 (or the pseudogene TRBV3-2) with TRBJ1-6; D unresolved. Germline V gene lookup returns CDR1 LGHDT and CDR2 YNNKEL (reference sequence). V lost 4 bases, J lost 0 bases, and 10 bases lay in between. The CDR3 contains 16 residues.